This T cell receptor beta chain is from a study of cytomegalovirus exposure and HLA in healthy donors. Study details: Tens of millions of unique TCR sequences came from HLA-typed donors in an early release.

The CDR3 has 15 residues. The J segment lost 3 bases and the V segment lost 4 bases, leaving 7 bases of the junction unmatched. Germline CDR1 SGHNT, CDR2 YYREEE (reference sequence). Remarks on this clone: Its specificity is not known.

Primers included in the PCR were 60 Vbeta and 13 Jbeta primers. The table came from immunoSEQ multiplex PCR; TCRdb's copy has only in-frame clones and leaves some out. This sample has approximately 170,000 clones, with about 75% found just once. Study conclusions and caveats: Common viral pathogens (according to a later analysis) appeared linked to several of the most significant clusters. Earlier analysis yielded a pattern in which most TCR beta V segments were productive about 87% or about 30% of the time. Generally TCR sequences proved uncommon, though certain public TCRs appeared in numerous donors.

Material: PBMCs. This receptor was obtained from a male donor in good health and CMV-seropositive. The chain employs TRBV5-4 and TRBJ1-1; 9 bases match TRBD1. This CDR3 reads CASSRLGQGYTEAFF. CDR3 bases: TGTGCCAGCAGCCGCTTGGGACAGGGCTACACTGAAGCTTTCTTT.